This T cell receptor (beta chain) was profiled in a study of identical twins. This clonotype came up many times. TCRdb re-called the 5' RACE reads through MiXCR, storing one row per CDR3 protein. The data contain roughly 570,000 distinct CDR3 sequences, around 9.6% of them singletons. These data also featured in a second study, about yellow fever vaccine responses in identical twins.

This sequence was found in a woman younger than 30 in good health. The sequencing sample was made of PBMCs.

CDR3 sequence: CSVEAQGGNYGYTF. In nucleotides, the CDR3 is TGCAGCGTTGAGGCACAGGGGGGTAACTATGGCTACACCTTC. The rearrangement joins TRBV29-1 to TRBJ1-2; 8 bases align to TRBD1. This CDR3 has 14 amino acids. CDR1 SQVTM and CDR2 ANQGSEA come from the germline V gene. Germline trimming cut 3 bases from V and 1 base from J; bases unmatched to any gene: 4.